This passage covers 2 T cell receptor beta chains from one sample sequenced in a study of blood T cell repertoires in COVID-19. This table comes from immunoSEQ multiplex PCR, and its TCRdb copy is limited to in-frame clones, with some not included. In the table there are approximately 93,000 clones, around 88% of which are singletons. The source material was peripheral blood. These receptor sequences come from a man in his 60s with acute or convalescent COVID-19.

This clone was observed once. The V and J genes are TRBV5-4 and TRBJ2-5, with D perhaps matching TRBD2 (6 bases). The germline V gene has CDR1 SGHNT and CDR2 YYREEE (reference sequence). This CDR3 region has 14 residues. The V end lost 4 bases, the J end lost 5 bases, and 15 bases lay between the germline ends. The DNA for the CDR3 is TGTGCCAGCAGCGGGGACGGGACTCGGGAGACCCAGTACTTC. Amino acids: CASSGDGTRETQYF.

V and J are TRBV6-2 or TRBV6-3 and TRBJ2-7; TRBD2 is a possible D gene (6 bases). Germline V gene lookup returns CDR1 MNHEY and CDR2 SVGEGT. Trimming removed 5 bases at V and 0 bases at J, with 14 bases between. The CDR3 totals 15 residues. CDR3 residues: CASSPPAGNSYEQYF. For the CDR3, the DNA is TGTGCCAGCAGTCCGCCTGCGGGGAACTCCTACGAGCAGTACTTC.